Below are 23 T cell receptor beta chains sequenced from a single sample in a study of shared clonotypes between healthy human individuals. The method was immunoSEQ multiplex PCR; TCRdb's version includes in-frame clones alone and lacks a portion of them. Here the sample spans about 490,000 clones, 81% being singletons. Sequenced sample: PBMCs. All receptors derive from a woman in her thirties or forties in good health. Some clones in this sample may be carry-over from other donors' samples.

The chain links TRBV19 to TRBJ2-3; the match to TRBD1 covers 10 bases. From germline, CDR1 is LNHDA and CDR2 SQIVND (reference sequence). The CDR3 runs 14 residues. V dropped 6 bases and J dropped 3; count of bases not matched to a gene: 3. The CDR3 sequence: CASSDRGLTDTQYF. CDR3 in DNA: TGTGCCAGTAGCGACAGGGGGCTGACAGATACGCAGTATTTT. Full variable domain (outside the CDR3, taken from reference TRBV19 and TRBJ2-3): DGGITQSPKYLFRKEGQNVTLSCEQNLNHDAMYWYRQDPGQGLRLIYYSQIVNDFQKGDIAEGYSVSREKKESFPLTVTSAQKNPTAFYLCASSDRGLTDTQYFGPGTRLTVL.

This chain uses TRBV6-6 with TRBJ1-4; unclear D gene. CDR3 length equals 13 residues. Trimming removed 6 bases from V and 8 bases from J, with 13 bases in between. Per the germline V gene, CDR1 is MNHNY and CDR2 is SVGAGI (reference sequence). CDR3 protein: CASRRGLAEKLFF. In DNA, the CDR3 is TGTGCCAGCAGGCGAGGGTTGGCCGAAAAACTGTTTTTT.

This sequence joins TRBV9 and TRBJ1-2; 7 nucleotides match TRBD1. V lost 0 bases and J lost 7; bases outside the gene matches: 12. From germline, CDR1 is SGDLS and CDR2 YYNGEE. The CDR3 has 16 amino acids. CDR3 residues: CASSVAGSTGSGGYTF. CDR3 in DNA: TGTGCCAGCAGCGTAGCCGGGTCGACAGGGTCGGGTGGCTACACCTTC.

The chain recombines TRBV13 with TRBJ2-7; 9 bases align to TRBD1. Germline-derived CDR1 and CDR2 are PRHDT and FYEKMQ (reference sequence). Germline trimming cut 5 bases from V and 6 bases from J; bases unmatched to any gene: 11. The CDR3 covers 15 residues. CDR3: CASSTYGTGKGEQYF. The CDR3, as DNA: TGTGCCAGCAGCACCTACGGGACAGGGAAGGGCGAGCAGTACTTC.

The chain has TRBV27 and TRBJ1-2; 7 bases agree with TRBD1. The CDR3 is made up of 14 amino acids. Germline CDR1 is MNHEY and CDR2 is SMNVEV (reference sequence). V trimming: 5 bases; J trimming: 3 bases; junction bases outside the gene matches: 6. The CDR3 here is CASSPWTGDYGYTF. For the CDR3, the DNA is TGTGCCAGCAGTCCCTGGACAGGAGACTATGGCTACACCTTC.

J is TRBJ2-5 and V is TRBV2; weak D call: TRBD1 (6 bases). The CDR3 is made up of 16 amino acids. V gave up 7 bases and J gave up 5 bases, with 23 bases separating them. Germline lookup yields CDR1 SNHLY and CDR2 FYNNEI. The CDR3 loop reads CASKINRVSGGETQYF. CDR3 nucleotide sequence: TGTGCCAGCAAGATCAACAGGGTTTCGGGTGGGGAGACCCAGTACTTC. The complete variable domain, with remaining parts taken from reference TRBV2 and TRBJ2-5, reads EPEVTQTPSHQVTQMGQEVILRCVPISNHLYFYWYRQILGQKVEFLVSFYNNEISEKSEIFDDQFSVERPDGSNFTLKIRSTKLEDSAMYFCASKINRVSGGETQYFGPGTRLLVL.

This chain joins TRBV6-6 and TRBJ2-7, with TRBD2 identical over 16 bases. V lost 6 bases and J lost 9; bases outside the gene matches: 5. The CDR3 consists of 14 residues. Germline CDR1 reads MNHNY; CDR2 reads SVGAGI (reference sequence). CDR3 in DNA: TGTGCCAGCAGGCCGGGACTAGCGGGAGGGGGGCAGTACTTC. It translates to CASRPGLAGGGQYF.

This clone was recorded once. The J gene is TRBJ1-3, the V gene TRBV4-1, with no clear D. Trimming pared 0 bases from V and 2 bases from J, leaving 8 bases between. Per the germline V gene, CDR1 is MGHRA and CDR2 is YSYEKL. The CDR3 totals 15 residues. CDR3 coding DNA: TGCGCCAGCAGCCAAGAGAGGAGGGCTGGAAACACCATATATTTT. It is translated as CASSQERRAGNTIYF.

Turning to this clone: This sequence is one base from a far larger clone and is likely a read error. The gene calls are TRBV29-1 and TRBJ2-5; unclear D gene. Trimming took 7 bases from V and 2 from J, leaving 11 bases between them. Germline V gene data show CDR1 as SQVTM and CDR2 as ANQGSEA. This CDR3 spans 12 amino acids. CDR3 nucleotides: TGCAGCGCCGTGGTAGGGCAAGAGACCCAGTACTTC. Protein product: CSAVVGQETQYF.

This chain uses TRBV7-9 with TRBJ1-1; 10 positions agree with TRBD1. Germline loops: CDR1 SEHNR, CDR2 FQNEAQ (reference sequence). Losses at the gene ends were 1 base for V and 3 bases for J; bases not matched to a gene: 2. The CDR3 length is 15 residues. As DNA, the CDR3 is TGTGCCAGCAGCTTAGGGGGGACAGGGGACACTGAAGCTTTCTTT. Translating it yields CASSLGGTGDTEAFF. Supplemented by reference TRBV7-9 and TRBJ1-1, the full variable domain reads DTGVSQNPRHKITKRGQNVTFRCDPISEHNRLYWYRQTLGQGPEFLTYFQNEAQLEKSRLLSDRFSAERPKGSFSTLEIQRTEQGDSAMYLCASSLGGTGDTEAFFGQGTRLTVV.

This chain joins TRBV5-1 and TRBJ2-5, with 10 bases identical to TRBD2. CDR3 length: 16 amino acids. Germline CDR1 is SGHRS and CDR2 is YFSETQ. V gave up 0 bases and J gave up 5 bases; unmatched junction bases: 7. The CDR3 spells CASSLVASGSQETQYF. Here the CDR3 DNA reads TGCGCCAGCAGCTTGGTGGCTAGCGGGAGTCAGGAGACCCAGTACTTC.

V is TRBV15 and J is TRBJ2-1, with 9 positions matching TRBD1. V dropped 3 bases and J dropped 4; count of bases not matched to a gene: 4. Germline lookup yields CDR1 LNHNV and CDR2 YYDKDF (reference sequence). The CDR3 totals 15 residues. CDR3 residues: CATSRDRGPYNEQFF. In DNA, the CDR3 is TGTGCCACCAGCAGGGACAGGGGACCTTACAATGAGCAGTTCTTC.

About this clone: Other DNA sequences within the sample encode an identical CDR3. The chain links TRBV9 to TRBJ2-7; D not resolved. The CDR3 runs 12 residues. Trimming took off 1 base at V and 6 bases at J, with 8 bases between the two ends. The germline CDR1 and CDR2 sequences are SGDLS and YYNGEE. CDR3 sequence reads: CASSVQGGEQYF. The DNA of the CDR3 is TGTGCCAGCAGCGTACAAGGTGGCGAGCAGTACTTC.

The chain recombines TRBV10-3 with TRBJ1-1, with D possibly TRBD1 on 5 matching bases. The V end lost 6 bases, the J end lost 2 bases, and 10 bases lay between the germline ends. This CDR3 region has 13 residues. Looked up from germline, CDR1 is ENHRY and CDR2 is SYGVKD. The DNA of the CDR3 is TGTGCCATCAGGCCAGGGTCCAACACTGAAGCTTTCTTT. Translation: CAIRPGSNTEAFF.

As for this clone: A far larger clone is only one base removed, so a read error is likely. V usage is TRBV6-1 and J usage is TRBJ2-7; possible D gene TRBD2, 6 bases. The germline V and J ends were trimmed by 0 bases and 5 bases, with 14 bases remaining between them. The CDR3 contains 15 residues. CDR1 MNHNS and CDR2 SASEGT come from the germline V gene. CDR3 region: CASSEAEEGSHEQYF. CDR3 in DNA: TGTGCCAGCAGTGAAGCGGAGGAGGGGTCCCACGAGCAGTACTTC.

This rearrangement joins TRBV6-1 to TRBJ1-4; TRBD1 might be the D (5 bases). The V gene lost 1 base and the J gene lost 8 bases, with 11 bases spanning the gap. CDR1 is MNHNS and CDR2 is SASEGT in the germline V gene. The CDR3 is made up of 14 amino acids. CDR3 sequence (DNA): TGTGCCAGCAGTGAAGTGGGGGTCAGGGAAAAACTGTTTTTT. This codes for CASSEVGVREKLFF.

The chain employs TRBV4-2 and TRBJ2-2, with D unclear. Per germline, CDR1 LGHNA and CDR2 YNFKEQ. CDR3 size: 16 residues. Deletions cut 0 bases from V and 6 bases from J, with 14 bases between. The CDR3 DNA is TGTGCCAGCAGCCAAGATTGGATGAGCAGCCCCGGGGAGCTGTTTTTT. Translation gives CASSQDWMSSPGELFF.

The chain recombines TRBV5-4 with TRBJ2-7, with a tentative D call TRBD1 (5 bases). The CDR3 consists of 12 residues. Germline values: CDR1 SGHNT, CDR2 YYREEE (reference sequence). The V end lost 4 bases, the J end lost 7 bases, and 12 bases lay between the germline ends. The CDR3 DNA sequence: TGTGCCAGCAGCCCCGGACAACAGGAGCAGTACTTC. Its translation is CASSPGQQEQYF. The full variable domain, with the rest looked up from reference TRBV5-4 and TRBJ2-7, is ETGVTQSPTHLIKTRGQQVTLRCSSQSGHNTVSWYQQALGQGPQFIFQYYREEENGRGNFPPRFSGLQFPNYSSELNVNALELDDSALYLCASSPGQQEQYFGPGTRLTVT.

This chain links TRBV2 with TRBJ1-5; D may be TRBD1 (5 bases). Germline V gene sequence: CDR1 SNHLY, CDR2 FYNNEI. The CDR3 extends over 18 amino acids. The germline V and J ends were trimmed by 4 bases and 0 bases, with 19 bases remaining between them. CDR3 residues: CASSGGSGTGYSNQPQHF. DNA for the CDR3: TGTGCCAGCAGTGGAGGCTCCGGGACCGGCTATAGCAATCAGCCCCAGCATTTT.

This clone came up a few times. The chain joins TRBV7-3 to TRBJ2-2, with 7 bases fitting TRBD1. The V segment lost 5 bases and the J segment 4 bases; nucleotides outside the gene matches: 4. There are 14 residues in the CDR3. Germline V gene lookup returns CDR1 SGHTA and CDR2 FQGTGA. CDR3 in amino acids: CASSPTGTTGELFF. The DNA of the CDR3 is TGTGCCAGCAGCCCGACAGGGACCACCGGGGAGCTGTTTTTT.

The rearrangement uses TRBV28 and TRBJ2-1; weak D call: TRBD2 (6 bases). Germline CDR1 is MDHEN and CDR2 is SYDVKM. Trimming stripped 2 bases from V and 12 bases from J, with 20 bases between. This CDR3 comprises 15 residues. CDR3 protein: CASSLVRGGYKGQFF. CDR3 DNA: TGTGCCAGCAGTTTAGTCCGGGGAGGCTACAAGGGGCAGTTCTTC.

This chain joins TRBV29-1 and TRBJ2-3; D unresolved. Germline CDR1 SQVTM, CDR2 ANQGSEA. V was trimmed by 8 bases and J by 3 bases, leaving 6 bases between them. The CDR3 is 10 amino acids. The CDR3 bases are TGCAGCCATTGGACAGATACGCAGTATTTT. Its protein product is CSHWTDTQYF.

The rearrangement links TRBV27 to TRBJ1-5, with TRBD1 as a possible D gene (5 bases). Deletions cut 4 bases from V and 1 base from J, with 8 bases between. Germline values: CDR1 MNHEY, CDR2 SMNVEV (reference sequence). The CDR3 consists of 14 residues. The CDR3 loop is CASSCRDSNQPQHF. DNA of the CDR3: TGTGCCAGCAGTTGCCGGGACAGCAATCAGCCCCAGCATTTT.